The T cell receptor (beta chain) under discussion was sequenced for a study of blood T cell repertoires in COVID-19. Study as a whole: Material from acute and convalescent COVID-19 was sourced from the United States, Italy and Spain. Sources were T cells, B-cell-depleted T cells, or PBMCs; the material itself was cDNA or gDNA.

Original analysis: The assay estimated nucleated cells by amplifying reference gene primers. This table comes from immunoSEQ multiplex PCR, and its TCRdb copy is limited to in-frame clones, with some not included. The V and J calls and clone size come from that table; D and trimming were worked out from the DNA. The data contain 260,000 or so clones, 70% to 90% of them seen just once; the ten biggest clones take up roughly 9.1%. Germline V CDR1 and CDR2: LGHDT, YNNKEL (reference sequence). The CDR3 runs 16 residues. Deletions cut 3 bases from V and 0 bases from J, with 14 bases between. The clonotype originates from a man aged 18 to 35 with active or convalescent COVID-19. This sequence joins TRBV3-1 (or the pseudogene TRBV3-2) and TRBJ2-5; D might be TRBD1 (6 bases). The source material was peripheral blood. CDR3 region: CASSHSGRGNQETQYF. As DNA, the CDR3 is TGTGCCAGCAGCCACAGTGGCAGGGGAAACCAAGAGACCCAGTACTTC.